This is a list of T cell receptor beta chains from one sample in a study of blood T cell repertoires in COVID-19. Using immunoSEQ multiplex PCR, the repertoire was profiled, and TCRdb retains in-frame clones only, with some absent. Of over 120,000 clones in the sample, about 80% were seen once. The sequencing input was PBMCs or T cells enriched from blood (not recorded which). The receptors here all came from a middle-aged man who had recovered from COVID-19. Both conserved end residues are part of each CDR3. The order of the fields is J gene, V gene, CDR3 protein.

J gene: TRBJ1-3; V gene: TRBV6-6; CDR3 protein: CASSYGPGSSGNTIYF
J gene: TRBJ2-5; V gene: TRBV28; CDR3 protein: CASSSPSGAYQETQYF
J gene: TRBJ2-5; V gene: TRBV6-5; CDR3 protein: CASSSQGQETQYF
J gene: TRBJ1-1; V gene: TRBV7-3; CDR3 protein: CASSPGTGEAFF
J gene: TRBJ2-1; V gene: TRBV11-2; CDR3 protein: CASSFGTQLYNEQFF
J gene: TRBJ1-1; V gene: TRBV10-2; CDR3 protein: CASKKEGAGNTEAFF
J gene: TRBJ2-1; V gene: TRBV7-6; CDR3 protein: CASSFLGGSGHNEQFF
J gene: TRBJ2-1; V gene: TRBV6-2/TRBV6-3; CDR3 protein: CASSTHRTDNEQFF
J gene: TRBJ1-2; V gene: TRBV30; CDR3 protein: CAWSPGQGNGGYTF
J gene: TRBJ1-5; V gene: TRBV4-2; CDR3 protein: CASSPYSMSNQPQHF
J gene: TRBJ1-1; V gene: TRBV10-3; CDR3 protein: CAITGKDSTEAFF
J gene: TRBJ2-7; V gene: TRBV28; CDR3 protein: CASRYPGTEYEQYF
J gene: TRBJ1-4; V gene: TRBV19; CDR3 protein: CASNDAAGATNEKLFF
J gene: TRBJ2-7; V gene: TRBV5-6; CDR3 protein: CASTLLGGGYSYEQYF
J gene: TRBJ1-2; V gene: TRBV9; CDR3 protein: CASSGAIEEGYTF
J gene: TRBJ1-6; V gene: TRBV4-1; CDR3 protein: CASSQPVQNSPLHF
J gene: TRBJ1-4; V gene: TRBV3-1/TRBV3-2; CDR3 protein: CASGDTATNEKLFF
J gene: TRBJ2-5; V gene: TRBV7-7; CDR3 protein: CASSRSGGAEETQYF
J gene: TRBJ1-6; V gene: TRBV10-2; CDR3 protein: CASSERDSLNSPLHF
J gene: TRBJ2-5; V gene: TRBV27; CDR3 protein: CASSFRRTGKGLETQYF
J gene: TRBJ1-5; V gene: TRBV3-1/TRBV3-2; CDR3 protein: CASSHRGHNQPQHF
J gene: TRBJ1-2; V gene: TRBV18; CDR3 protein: CASSPSTWDGYTF
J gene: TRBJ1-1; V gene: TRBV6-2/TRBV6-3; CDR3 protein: CASSGLGTAHTEAFF
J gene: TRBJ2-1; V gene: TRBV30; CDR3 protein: CAWARGQSYNEQFF
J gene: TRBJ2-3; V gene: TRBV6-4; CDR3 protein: CASRGLSTDTQYF
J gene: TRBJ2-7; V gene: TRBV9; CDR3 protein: CASSGGQGTYEQYF
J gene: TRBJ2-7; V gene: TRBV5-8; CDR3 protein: CASSLGQVSSYEQYF
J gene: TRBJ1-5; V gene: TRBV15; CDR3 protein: CATSRNQGNSNQPQHF
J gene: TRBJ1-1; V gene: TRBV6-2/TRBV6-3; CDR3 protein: CASSPRNTEAFF
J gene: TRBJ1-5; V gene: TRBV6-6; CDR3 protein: CASSSAQGASQPQHF
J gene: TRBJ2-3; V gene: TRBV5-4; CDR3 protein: CASSISGSDTQYF
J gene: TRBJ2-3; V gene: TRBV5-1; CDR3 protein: CASHGTSGANTDTQYF
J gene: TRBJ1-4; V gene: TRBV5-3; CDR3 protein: CARSPGGVGEKLFF
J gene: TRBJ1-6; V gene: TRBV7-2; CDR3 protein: CASSLRGSSYNSPLHF
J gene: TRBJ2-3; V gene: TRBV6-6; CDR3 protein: CASSNGQLYTDTQYF
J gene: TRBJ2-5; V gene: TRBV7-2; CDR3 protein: CASSPGTGQETQYF
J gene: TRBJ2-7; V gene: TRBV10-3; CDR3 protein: CAISGGGSSYEQYF
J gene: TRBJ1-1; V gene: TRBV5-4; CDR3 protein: CASSLIPAGFMNTEAFF
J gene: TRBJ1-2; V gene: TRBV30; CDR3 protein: CAWRNSLYGYTF
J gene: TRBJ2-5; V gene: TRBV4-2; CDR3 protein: CASSQESSGAQETQYF
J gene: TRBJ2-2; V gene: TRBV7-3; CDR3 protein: CASSLGQGTGELFF
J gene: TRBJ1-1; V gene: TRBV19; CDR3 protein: CASGINREGAFF
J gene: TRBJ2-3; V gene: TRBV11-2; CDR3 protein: CASSLGDRGTDTQYF
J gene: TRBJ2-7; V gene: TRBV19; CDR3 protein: CASSIGRGTDEQYF
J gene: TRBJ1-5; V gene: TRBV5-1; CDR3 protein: CASSPQALSEPQHF
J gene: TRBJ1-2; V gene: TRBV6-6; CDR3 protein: CASSPGANYGYTF
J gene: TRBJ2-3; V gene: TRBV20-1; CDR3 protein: CSASLMGGSTDTQYF
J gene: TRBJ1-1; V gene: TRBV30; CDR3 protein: CAWSKGGLTTEAFF
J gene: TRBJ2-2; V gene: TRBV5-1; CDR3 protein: CASSLEPGYTGELFF
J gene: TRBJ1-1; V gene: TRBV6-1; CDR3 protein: CASSEVHTNTEAFF
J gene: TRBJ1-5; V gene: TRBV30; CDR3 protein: CAWSRDRGNQPQHF
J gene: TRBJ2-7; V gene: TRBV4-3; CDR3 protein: CASSYGQGDSYEQYF
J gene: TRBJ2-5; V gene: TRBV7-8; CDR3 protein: CASSLAGQQETQYF
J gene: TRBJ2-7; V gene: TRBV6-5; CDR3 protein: CASRVGSGAEQYF
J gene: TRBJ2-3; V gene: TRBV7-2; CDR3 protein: CASSAGTGVTDTQYF
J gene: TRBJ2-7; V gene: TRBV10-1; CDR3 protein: CASSASGDSSYEQYF
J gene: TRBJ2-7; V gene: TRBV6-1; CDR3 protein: CASSEPGGGSYEQYF
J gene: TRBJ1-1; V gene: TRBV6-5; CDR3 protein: CASSYGQGAYEAFF
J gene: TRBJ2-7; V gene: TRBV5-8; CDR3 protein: CASSLGTTGGSSYEQYF